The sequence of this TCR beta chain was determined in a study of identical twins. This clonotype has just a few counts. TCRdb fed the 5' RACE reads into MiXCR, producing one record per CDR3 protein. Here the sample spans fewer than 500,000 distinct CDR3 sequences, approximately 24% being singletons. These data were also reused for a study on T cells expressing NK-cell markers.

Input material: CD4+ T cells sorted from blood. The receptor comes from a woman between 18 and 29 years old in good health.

The CDR3 here is CASRKAGAYNEQFF. CDR3 sequence (DNA): TGTGCCAGCAGAAAAGCGGGAGCCTACAATGAGCAGTTCTTC. This chain uses TRBV7-2 with TRBJ2-1, with TRBD2 identical over 8 bases. Germline CDR1 reads SGHTA; CDR2 reads FQGNSA. With V trimmed by 6 bases and J by 2 bases, 3 bases remained unmatched. This CDR3 region has 14 residues.